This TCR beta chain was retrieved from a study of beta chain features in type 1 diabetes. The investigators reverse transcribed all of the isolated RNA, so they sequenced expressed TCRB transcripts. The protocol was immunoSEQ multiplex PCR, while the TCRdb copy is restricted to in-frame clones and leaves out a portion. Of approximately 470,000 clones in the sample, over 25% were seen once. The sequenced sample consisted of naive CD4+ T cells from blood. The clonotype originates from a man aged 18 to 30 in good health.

The CDR3, as DNA: TGTGCCAGCAGCTTAGCGCAACAGGCCAATGGCTACACCTTC. It translates to CASSLAQQANGYTF. This chain uses TRBV7-9 with TRBJ1-2; maybe TRBD1 (5 bases). Per the germline V gene, CDR1 is SEHNR and CDR2 is FQNEAQ (reference sequence). Trimming took off 0 bases at V and 6 bases at J, with 11 bases between the two ends. The CDR3 sequence is 14 residues long.